Many counts were recorded for the clone carrying this T cell receptor (beta chain). This sample was included in a study of naive and memory T cell subsets. This CDR3 spans 11 amino acids. Germline CDR1 is SGHDN and CDR2 is FVKESK. V was trimmed by 5 bases and J by 4 bases, leaving 6 bases between them. An equimolar mix of two oligonucleotides served as the beta constant-region primer for TRBC1 and TRBC2. Four rounds of PCR amplified the ligated cDNA using nested alpha and beta constant-region primers plus SP2. TCRdb processed the UMI-ligation and nested PCR reads anew with MiXCR; each CDR3 protein has one entry. Of approximately 80,000 distinct CDR3 sequences listed, roughly 9.3% are singletons.

The chain couples TRBV14 to TRBJ2-7; D is unclear. This clonotype was sampled from a human donor in good health. The source material was naive CD8+ T cells from blood. The CDR3 DNA sequence: TGTGCCAGCAGCTTACGATACGAGCAGTACTTC. Its protein is CASSLRYEQYF.